The 13 T cell receptor beta chains below were found in one sample sequenced in a study of blood T cell repertoires in COVID-19. Profiling relied on immunoSEQ multiplex PCR, and the TCRdb table lists in-frame clones only, not all of them. Among around 200,000 clones listed, 65% to 90% were seen once. The sequenced sample was PBMCs or T cells enriched from blood (not recorded which). All receptors derive from a young woman who had been exposed to COVID-19.

This chain uses TRBV28 with TRBJ2-5; 9 bases map to TRBD2. This CDR3 contains 19 residues. The V segment lost 3 bases and the J segment 5 bases; nucleotides outside the gene matches: 19. Germline assignment: CDR1 MDHEN and CDR2 SYDVKM. The chain's CDR3 is CASSFPSFGTSREEETQYF. CDR3 nucleotide sequence: TGTGCCAGCAGTTTCCCCTCATTCGGGACTAGCAGGGAGGAGGAGACCCAGTACTTC.

The V call is TRBV24-1, the J call TRBJ2-1, with 12 bases identical to TRBD1. The CDR3 is made up of 16 amino acids. V shed 8 bases, J shed 8 bases, and the junction held 12 bases outside the gene matches. Germline V gene lookup returns CDR1 KGHDR and CDR2 SFDVKD. The CDR3 region is CATTEGTGGAGDEQFF. The CDR3 bases are TGTGCCACCACCGAAGGGACAGGGGGCGCGGGTGATGAGCAGTTCTTC.

The gene calls are TRBV19 and TRBJ1-5; D is unclear. The CDR3 sequence is 16 residues long. V was clipped by 3 bases and J by 0 bases, with 12 bases between them. The germline V gene encodes CDR1 LNHDA and CDR2 SQIVND (reference sequence). The CDR3 nucleotides are TGTGCCAGTAGTATGGTTGACGGGAATAGCAATCAGCCCCAGCATTTT. Translation gives CASSMVDGNSNQPQHF. Full variable domain (rest looked up from reference TRBV19 and TRBJ1-5): DGGITQSPKYLFRKEGQNVTLSCEQNLNHDAMYWYRQDPGQGLRLIYYSQIVNDFQKGDIAEGYSVSREKKESFPLTVTSAQKNPTAFYLCASSMVDGNSNQPQHFGDGTRLSIL.

The genes are TRBV5-1 and TRBJ1-1; a possible D gene is TRBD1 (5 bases). Germline V gives CDR1 SGHRS, CDR2 YFSETQ. V lost 5 bases, J lost 5 bases, and 16 bases lay in between. CDR3 length: 14 residues. The CDR3: CASSLRRGQTEAFF. As DNA, the CDR3 is TGCGCCAGCAGTTTAAGGAGGGGTCAAACTGAAGCTTTCTTT.

This chain joins TRBV24-1 and TRBJ2-3; TRBD2 matches at 10 bases. This CDR3 is 17 amino acids long. J lost 6 bases, V lost 3 bases, and 11 bases had no gene match. Germline CDR1 KGHDR, CDR2 SFDVKD. The CDR3 region has the DNA TGTGCCACCAGTGATAGCCGTGAGCGGGGGGGCTGGGATACGCAGTATTTT. Translation gives CATSDSRERGGWDTQYF.

The chain is built from TRBV11-3 and TRBJ1-2; tentative D call: TRBD1 (5 bases). The germline CDR1 and CDR2 sequences are SGHNT and YENEEA. This CDR3 region has 13 residues. V lost 5 bases and J 4 bases, leaving 11 bases between the germline ends. The CDR3 DNA sequence: TGTGCCAGCAGCCAGGGATATTCCTATGGCTACACCTTC. Protein: CASSQGYSYGYTF.

J is TRBJ1-5 and V is TRBV12-5; a possible D gene is TRBD1 (6 bases). Germline assignment: CDR1 LGHNT and CDR2 FRNRAP. Trimming shortened V by 7 bases and J by 3 bases, and 19 bases separated the two germline ends. CDR3 length equals 16 residues. The CDR3 coding sequence is TGTGCTAGTGTCCGTCAACAGGGCGGGTCCAATCAGCCCCAGCATTTT. As protein: CASVRQQGGSNQPQHF.

The chain employs TRBV4-1 and TRBJ2-3; perhaps TRBD2 as D (6 bases). V gave up 1 base and J gave up 3 bases, with 11 bases separating them. This CDR3 has 15 amino acids. From germline, CDR1 is MGHRA and CDR2 YSYEKL. CDR3 bases: TGCGCCAGCAGCCAAGGAGCGGGTGGTACAGATACGCAGTATTTT. It encodes CASSQGAGGTDTQYF.

The chain uses TRBV4-2 and TRBJ2-3; 8 positions match TRBD2. After removal of 5 bases from V and 2 bases from J, the junction contained 12 bases not matched to a gene. From germline, CDR1 is LGHNA and CDR2 YNFKEQ. The CDR3 has 17 amino acids. The CDR3 spells CASSSQVGRGDTDTQYF. DNA of the CDR3: TGTGCCAGCAGCTCTCAGGTGGGGCGGGGGGACACAGATACGCAGTATTTT.

The gene calls are TRBV6-1 and TRBJ2-5; D uncertain. V was cut by 2 bases and J by 3 bases, with 7 bases left in between. Germline assignment: CDR1 MNHNS and CDR2 SASEGT. The CDR3 contains 13 residues. Written as DNA, the CDR3 is TGTGCCAGCAGTGAAAAACAGAAAGAGACCCAGTACTTC. Encoded protein: CASSEKQKETQYF.

The rearrangement joins TRBV6-1 to TRBJ1-2; D not certain. Germline-derived CDR1 and CDR2 are MNHNS and SASEGT. The CDR3 is 15 amino acids. V lost 3 bases and J lost 4, with 15 bases in between. The CDR3 DNA is TGTGCCAGCAGTGAGGGGTTGGGAGGCACCTATGGCTACACCTTC. Translated, it gives CASSEGLGGTYGYTF.

This CDR3 reads CASSDQGYGYTF. DNA of the CDR3: TGTGCCAGCAGTGATCAGGGCTATGGCTACACCTTC. The rearrangement joins TRBV6-1 to TRBJ1-2; D may be TRBD1 (5 bases). V was shortened by 3 bases and J by 4 bases, with 6 bases between the two germline ends. Germline CDR1 reads MNHNS; CDR2 reads SASEGT. The length of the CDR3 is 12 residues.

This chain joins TRBV5-1 and TRBJ2-1; tentative D call: TRBD1 (5 bases). Germline values: CDR1 SGHRS, CDR2 YFSETQ. The CDR3 loop spans 13 amino acids. The V gene lost 2 bases and the J gene lost 3 bases, with 6 bases spanning the gap. Here the CDR3 DNA reads TGCGCCAGCAGCTTCACAGGCTACAATGAGCAGTTCTTC. This codes for CASSFTGYNEQFF.